These 3 T cell receptor beta chains came from one sample sequenced in a study of T cell clusters in autoimmune cytopenias (dated by TCRdb to the late 2010s). Per sample, about 250 ng of peripheral blood genomic DNA, 35,000 to 45,000 genome equivalents, was used for TRB amplification. The instrument was an Illumina MiSeq. TRB rearrangements were amplified by multiplex PCR using a touch-down protocol with TRB-A and TRB-B primer pools mixed in one tube. TCRdb reprocessed the reads and lists each CDR3 protein sequence as a single entry, with no DNA. This sample's records show about 3,800 distinct CDR3 sequences. The ten largest clones take up under 30% of the sample. Sequenced sample: peripheral blood. These receptors were taken from a human donor with an autoimmune cytopenia or autoimmune hepatitis (not recorded which).

V is TRBV7-9 and J is TRBJ1-6. The CDR3 is 14 amino acids. The germline gives CDR1 SEHNR, CDR2 FQNEAQ (reference sequence). The CDR3: CASSLVQEGSPLNF.

This clonotype counts as medium-sized by frequency. This chain links TRBV30 with TRBJ2-3; TCRdb designates TRBD2, a call that cannot be tested without DNA. Germline loops: CDR1 GTSNPN, CDR2 SVGIG (reference sequence). The length of the CDR3 is 15 residues. The CDR3 here is CAWGLAGDFTDTQYF.

The rearrangement links TRBV28 to TRBJ2-7; the TCRdb call, TRBD2, lacks DNA for checking. Germline CDR1 and CDR2: MDHEN and SYDVKM. There are 15 residues in the CDR3. The CDR3 region is CASGTPMEGIGEQYF.